The 25 T cell receptor beta chains below all came from one sample that was sequenced in a study of cytomegalovirus exposure and HLA in healthy donors (dated by TCRdb to the late 2010s). The method behind the library was the immunoSEQ multiplex PCR assay. Not all clones reach the TCRdb copy of this immuneACCESS table, which keeps in-frame sequences only. Checked studies attribute under half of the gap to unresolved V genes and leave the rest unexplained. This sample holds about 75,000 clones; around four fifths were observed only once. The top ten clonotypes cover about 3% of the sample. The sequenced material came from PBMCs. The receptors originated from a man aged 25 to 40 in good health and CMV-seronegative.

The chain combines TRBV15 with TRBJ2-1; no clear D. There are 15 residues in the CDR3. CDR1 and CDR2 (germline): LNHNV, YYDKDF (reference sequence). Trimming removed 7 bases at V and 2 bases at J, with 15 bases between. The CDR3 loop is CATTTTPRPYNEQFF. The CDR3, as DNA: TGTGCCACCACCACGACCCCGCGGCCCTACAATGAGCAGTTCTTC.

This clone was seen only a few times. Here the CDR3 DNA reads TGTGTAGCGGGGGAGTACGAGCAGTACTTC. Translated, it gives CVAGEYEQYF. The chain couples TRBV28 to TRBJ2-7, with 9 bases aligning to TRBD2. CDR3 length: 10 amino acids. Germline V gives CDR1 MDHEN, CDR2 SYDVKM. Filled out from reference TRBV28 and TRBJ2-7, the complete variable domain reads DVKVTQSSRYLVKRTGEKVFLECVQDMDHENMFWYRQDPGLGLRLIYFSYDVKMKEKGDIPEGYSVSREKKERFSLILESASTNQTSMYLCVAGEYEQYFGPGTRLTVT.

The chain carries TRBV11-3 and TRBJ2-7; weak D call: TRBD1 (6 bases). The V and J ends lost 5 bases and 2 bases respectively, with 16 bases between them. The CDR3 is 15 residues long. Germline V gene sequence: CDR1 SGHNT, CDR2 YENEEA. Here the CDR3 DNA reads TGTGCCAGCAGCACAGGGACCCGCGGAACCTACGAGCAGTACGTC. It encodes CASSTGTRGTYEQYV.

This clone has just a few counts. CDR3 loop: CASSEVGRIADTQYF. The CDR3 DNA is TGTGCCAGCAGTGAGGTCGGGAGGATCGCAGATACGCAGTATTTT. V is TRBV6-1 and J is TRBJ2-3; 7 bases are shared with TRBD2. CDR3 length: 15 amino acids. Germline trimming cut 3 bases from V and 4 bases from J; bases unmatched to any gene: 7. Germline V gene sequence: CDR1 MNHNS, CDR2 SASEGT.

The V call is TRBV27, the J call TRBJ2-6, with a weak D call TRBD1 (6 bases). Germline lookup yields CDR1 MNHEY and CDR2 SMNVEV (reference sequence). V was clipped by 4 bases and J by 2 bases, with 15 bases between them. The CDR3 runs 17 residues. Here the CDR3 DNA reads TGTGCCAGCAGTTATGTGGACAGTCTCGCTGGGGCCAACGTCCTGACTTTC. Protein: CASSYVDSLAGANVLTF.

In nucleotides, the CDR3 is TGTGCCAGCAGTTACTCGGACAGGGGCTATGGCTACACCTTC. This gives the protein CASSYSDRGYGYTF. The chain carries TRBV6-5 and TRBJ1-2; 9 bases are a match to TRBD1. This CDR3 region has 14 residues. CDR1 MNHEY and CDR2 SVGAGI come from the germline V gene. V lost 0 bases to trimming and J lost 4 bases; unmatched junction nucleotides: 0.

Worth noting for this clone: One junction end does not reproduce the germline sequence, and a read error may be involved. V gene TRBV9 combines with J gene TRBJ2-1; no clear D gene. Germline V gene sequence: CDR1 SGDLS, CDR2 YYNGEE. The CDR3 covers 11 residues. CDR3 sequence (DNA): TGTGCCAGCAGCGTAGATGCGGTAGTGGTCTTC. It is translated as CASSVDAVVVF.

The rearrangement links TRBV11-1 to TRBJ2-1; 7 bases map to TRBD2. Per the germline V gene, CDR1 is SGHAT and CDR2 is FQDESV (reference sequence). The V gene end was trimmed by 1 base and the J gene end by 12 bases; junction bases not matched to a gene: 24. This CDR3 contains 19 residues. CDR3 nucleotide sequence: TGTGCCAGCAGCTTAGGCGGAGGGACGGAGCGGGGCAAGGGAGATCGGCAGTTCTTC. Translation: CASSLGGGTERGKGDRQFF.

The V and J genes are TRBV30 and TRBJ1-4; TRBD1 aligns across 8 bases. After removal of 5 bases from V and 7 bases from J, the junction contained 9 bases not matched to a gene. Germline V gene data show CDR1 as GTSNPN and CDR2 as SVGIG (reference sequence). The CDR3 is 14 residues long. CDR3 residues: CAWERQGLSEKLFF. Here the CDR3 DNA reads TGTGCCTGGGAAAGACAGGGGCTTTCTGAAAAACTGTTTTTT.

The chain uses TRBV30 and TRBJ1-5, with 7 bases lining up with TRBD1. V gave up 4 bases and J gave up 0 bases; unmatched junction bases: 12. Germline CDR1 is GTSNPN and CDR2 is SVGIG (reference sequence). The CDR3 consists of 17 residues. The CDR3 nucleotides are TGTGCCTGGACTCGACAGGGCGGACGCTATAGCAATCAGCCCCAGCATTTT. It specifies CAWTRQGGRYSNQPQHF.

The chain uses TRBV2 and TRBJ2-1, with TRBD2 matching 13 bases. V lost 6 bases to trimming and J lost 9 bases; unmatched junction nucleotides: 8. This CDR3 region has 15 residues. Germline CDR1 is SNHLY and CDR2 is FYNNEI. CDR3 sequence reads: CASSATSGGATEQFF. As DNA, the CDR3 is TGTGCCAGCAGCGCCACTAGCGGGGGGGCCACTGAGCAGTTCTTC.

The rearrangement joins TRBV7-9 to TRBJ2-1; 8 positions match TRBD1. There are 16 residues in the CDR3. V lost 5 bases and J lost 4; bases outside the gene matches: 10. Germline CDR1 reads SEHNR; CDR2 reads FQNEAQ (reference sequence). The CDR3 DNA reads TGTGCCAGCAGCCAATGGGCCGGGACAGGATACAATGAGCAGTTCTTC. This gives the protein CASSQWAGTGYNEQFF.

The V and J genes are TRBV28 and TRBJ1-1, with TRBD1 as a possible D gene (6 bases). Germline loops: CDR1 MDHEN, CDR2 SYDVKM. The CDR3 extends over 11 amino acids. The V gene lost 2 bases and the J gene lost 8 bases, with 6 bases spanning the gap. CDR3 nucleotides: TGTGCCAGCAGTTTAACAGGGGAAGCTTTCTTT. It specifies CASSLTGEAFF.

The CDR3 nucleotides read TGTGCCAGCAACTTCCGGGGGAACACTGAAGCTTTCTTT. This translates into CASNFRGNTEAFF. The V call is TRBV6-1, the J call TRBJ1-1, with unresolved D. CDR3 size: 13 residues. Germline V gives CDR1 MNHNS, CDR2 SASEGT. The V and J ends lost 7 bases and 1 base respectively, with 10 bases between them.

The chain is built from TRBV7-9 and TRBJ2-2; D remains ambiguous. The CDR3 is made up of 13 amino acids. Germline values: CDR1 SEHNR, CDR2 FQNEAQ (reference sequence). Deletions cut 11 bases from V and 6 bases from J, with 16 bases between. The CDR3: CALAATMAGELFF. The CDR3, as DNA: TGTGCCTTGGCCGCCACTATGGCCGGGGAGCTGTTTTTT.

This chain connects TRBV4-3 to TRBJ2-3; 7 positions match TRBD1. The CDR3 extends over 14 amino acids. Germline values: CDR1 LGHNA, CDR2 YSLEER. The ends lost 4 bases at V and 9 bases at J; junction bases unmatched: 10. In nucleotides, the CDR3 is TGCGCCAGCAGCCGGAGAATACAGGGGTTCACGCAGTATTTT. Amino acids: CASSRRIQGFTQYF.

This clone came up once. CDR3 amino acids: CASSLMGQGGYGYTF. The CDR3 region has the DNA TGTGCCAGCAGTTTAATGGGACAGGGAGGGTATGGCTACACCTTC. The chain links TRBV27 to TRBJ1-2; 9 bases match TRBD1. The ends lost 2 bases at V and 5 bases at J; junction bases unmatched: 6. The CDR3 length is 15 residues. CDR1 is MNHEY and CDR2 is SMNVEV in the germline V gene (reference sequence).

The chain couples TRBV7-9 to TRBJ2-6; possible D gene TRBD2, 6 bases. The V and J ends lost 4 bases and 0 bases respectively, with 19 bases between them. The CDR3 spans 19 residues. Germline V gene data show CDR1 as SEHNR and CDR2 as FQNEAQ (reference sequence). The CDR3 sequence is CASSWVAQAGDSGANVLTF. The CDR3 nucleotides are TGTGCCAGCAGCTGGGTCGCCCAAGCGGGTGACTCTGGGGCCAACGTCCTGACTTTC.

The rearrangement joins TRBV9 to TRBJ2-4, with 8 positions matching TRBD1. The CDR3 runs 17 residues. J lost 0 bases, V lost 4 bases, and 9 bases had no gene match. CDR1 SGDLS and CDR2 YYNGEE come from the germline V gene. For the CDR3, the DNA is TGTGCCAGCAGCACCCTGCCGGGACAGGAAGCCAAAAACATTCAGTACTTC. It yields the protein CASSTLPGQEAKNIQYF.

CDR3: CASRPRLAGEYF. CDR3 in DNA: TGTGCCAGCAGACCCCGACTAGCGGGAGAGTACTTC. This rearrangement joins TRBV6-5 to TRBJ2-5; 12 nucleotides agree with TRBD2. In germline, CDR1 is MNHEY, CDR2 SVGAGI. The CDR3 sequence is 12 residues long. The V gene end was trimmed by 6 bases and the J gene end by 12 bases; junction bases not matched to a gene: 5.

The chain has TRBV5-8 and TRBJ1-5, with unresolved D. There are 14 residues in the CDR3. The V and J ends lost 4 bases and 9 bases respectively, with 17 bases between them. The germline gives CDR1 SGHTS, CDR2 YDEGEE. CDR3 sequence (DNA): TGTGCCAGCAGCCGGAGGACGGACCCTGGGCCCCAGCATTTT. Its translation is CASSRRTDPGPQHF.

The rearrangement joins TRBV7-3 to TRBJ1-6; D is perhaps TRBD1 (6 bases). This CDR3 contains 13 residues. V was clipped by 4 bases and J by 6 bases, with 7 bases between them. The germline gives CDR1 SGHTA, CDR2 FQGTGA. The CDR3 bases are TGTGCCAGCAGCTCGGACAGTAATTCACCCCTCCACTTT. Its translation: CASSSDSNSPLHF.

The genes are TRBV28 and TRBJ1-2, with D possibly TRBD1 on 5 matching bases. The germline V gene has CDR1 MDHEN and CDR2 SYDVKM. The CDR3 loop spans 15 amino acids. Trimming removed 9 bases from V and 2 bases from J, with 19 bases in between. The DNA of the CDR3 is TGTGCCAGGGTGGCAGGGAAGAAAATAAACTATGGCTACACCTTC. Its protein is CARVAGKKINYGYTF.

This clone was seen once. This chain uses TRBV5-4 with TRBJ2-7; no firm D call. Germline V CDR1 and CDR2: SGHNT, YYREEE (reference sequence). Trimming cost V 0 bases and J 3 bases, with 10 bases left between them. The CDR3 totals 14 residues. The CDR3 protein is CASSLGTDRYEQYV. The CDR3, as DNA: TGTGCCAGCAGCTTGGGAACAGACCGCTACGAGCAGTACGTC.

The rearrangement joins TRBV13 to TRBJ2-7; 8 positions agree with TRBD1. CDR3 length: 15 residues. Trimming at V came to 5 bases and at J to 4 bases, leaving 10 bases not matched to a gene. Germline V gene data show CDR1 as PRHDT and CDR2 as FYEKMQ (reference sequence). CDR3 bases: TGTGCCAGCAGCCCGACAGGGGACACACCTTACGAGCAGTACTTC. This encodes CASSPTGDTPYEQYF.